This T cell receptor beta chain was observed in a study of neurological immune-mediated disorders (dated by TCRdb to between 2019 and 2020). Context from the whole study: Peripheral blood TCR-beta repertoires from patients with HTLV-I-associated myelopathy (HAM/TSP), patients with multiple sclerosis, and healthy controls were compared in the study using UMI-based sequencing. The approximately 110 TCR-beta libraries included longitudinal samples, technical triplicates and paired sorted CD4+ and CD8+ T-cell subsets alongside PBMC samples. The cohort was made up of 60 to 75 subjects, consisting of about 15 HAM/TSP patients, some 34 multiple sclerosis patients and about 20 healthy controls. Longitudinal HAM/TSP and healthy donors had 3 time-points each (3-40 month intervals). Findings and caveats that apply to the study as a whole: TCR clonal expansion was highest in HAM/TSP patients and lowest in MS patients, with MS patients falling below even healthy controls. No identical CDR3 amino acid sequences were shared among expanded clones across subjects, suggesting private TCR-beta repertoires in all groups.

The germline V gene yields SGHTA for CDR1 and FQGTGA for CDR2. The CDR3 goes from the cysteine to the phenylalanine over 16 residues. The only DNA kept is the CDR3, 48 bases in frame from the first base. V and J are trimmed by 2 bases and 4 bases, and the gene matches miss 7 bases of the junction. cDNA was synthesized by template-switch 5'RACE using a primer carrying a 10-nucleotide random unique molecular identifier by which each TCR transcript was tagged. Each sequencing run produced over 160 million TCR-beta sequences covering 15-18 subjects. Total RNA was extracted with the RNeasy kit. TCR-beta VDJ regions were amplified with primers for the TCR constant region and the 5'RACE anchor, using the KAPA Real-time Library Amplification kit. A first PCR added sample indexes and Illumina adaptors, and a second PCR then raised library yield. The roughly 650 bp TCR product was size-selected on a 2% E-gel SizeSelection system after Ampure bead purification. Before pooling, library quality was checked on a Bioanalyzer, concentration was measured with Qubit, and libraries were quantified with the Kapa Library Quantification kit. An Illumina HiSeq 2500 was used to sequence the libraries paired-end at 2 x 150 bp. To increase sequence diversity, roughly 23-30% phiX was spiked into each library pool. In the authors' own workflow: The UMI-based MiGEC pipeline processed quality-filtered reads and removed over 75% of raw TCR sequences during error correction. IMGT germline references were used for alignment of VDJ genes, and clonotypes were defined by a unique CDR3 amino acid sequence together with V-J genes. VDJtools evaluated clonal expansion, Shannon diversity and CDR3 relatedness (CalcPairwiseDistances, ClusterSamples); CLCbio workbench built phylogenetic trees. Expanded clones were defined as having at least 8 unique UMIs, based on coefficient-of-variation modelling across technical triplicates. TCRdb ran its own pipeline on the public reads, namely fastp trimming at Q25 and MiXCR clone calling, and kept in-frame beta chains. Rows are combined by CDR3 protein, so each entry shows the most common genes and DNA. The V and J calls shown here were made by TCRdb, not taken from the authors' results. The sample table shows around 51,000 distinct CDR3 sequences, and roughly 13% are seen once. In total, the top ten clones hold approximately 10% of the sample.

This clonotype appeared many times. Its antigen has not been determined. There are no base qualities to consult, and no much larger clone falls within one base. The time point label here, explained by the study, means: longitudinal time-point 3. Unsorted PBMC libraries were generated from 2 million PBMCs stored in RNAlater at -80 °C until RNA extraction. Peripheral blood underwent Ficoll-Hypaque density gradient centrifugation to isolate PBMCs, which were then cryopreserved in liquid nitrogen. This TCR derives from a male donor with HTLV-1-associated myelopathy (HAM/TSP). The specimen was PBMCs. Here the chain combines TRBV7-3 and TRBJ2-3; TRBD2 fits 9 bases in the junction. The CDR3 loop reads CASSLQGSGGADTQYF. The nucleotide sequence reads TGTGCCAGCAGCTTACAGGGTAGCGGGGGTGCAGATACGCAGTATTTT.